Following are 12 T cell receptor beta chains from one sample sequenced in a study of identical twins. TCRdb called the 5' RACE reads again in MiXCR, with one record for every CDR3 protein. The repertoire has hundreds of thousands of distinct CDR3 sequences, 5.5% to 6.5% of them found once; the top ten carry around 1.9%. The specimen sequenced was naive T cells sorted from blood. Receptor source: a man younger than 35 in good health.

This clonotype was counted many times. J is TRBJ2-7 and V is TRBV29-1; D may be TRBD1 or TRBD2 (5 bases each). Trimming took off 7 bases at V and 0 bases at J, with 13 bases between the two ends. The germline gives CDR1 SQVTM, CDR2 ANQGSEA. This CDR3 has 13 amino acids. The CDR3 loop is CSARDGLSYEQYF. The DNA of the CDR3 is TGCAGCGCACGGGACGGCCTCTCCTACGAGCAGTACTTC.

This clonotype has at least ten counts. CDR3 nucleotides: TGTGCCAGCAGGGGGGGACAGGCGAAAAATTCACCCCTCCACTTT. Residues: CASRGGQAKNSPLHF. The rearrangement links TRBV12-3 or TRBV12-4 to TRBJ1-6, with 8 bases matching TRBD1. V lost 6 bases and J lost 7; bases outside the gene matches: 8. There are 15 residues in the CDR3.

This clonotype has ten or more counts. J is TRBJ1-5 and V is TRBV28, with a weak D call TRBD1 (5 bases). The germline gives CDR1 MDHEN, CDR2 SYDVKM. This CDR3 has 15 amino acids. Trimming took 6 bases from V and 3 from J, leaving 15 bases between them. The CDR3 loop is CASRAQDSFNQPQHF. In nucleotides, the CDR3 is TGTGCCAGCAGAGCCCAAGACAGTTTCAATCAGCCCCAGCATTTT. The variable domain in full, completed from reference TRBV28 and TRBJ1-5, reads DVKVTQSSRYLVKRTGEKVFLECVQDMDHENMFWYRQDPGLGLRLIYFSYDVKMKEKGDIPEGYSVSREKKERFSLILESASTNQTSMYLCASRAQDSFNQPQHFGDGTRLSIL.

The chain carries TRBV12-5 and TRBJ2-2; possibly TRBD1 for D (5 bases). The V gene's germline CDR1 is LGHNT and CDR2 FRNRAP. V shed 5 bases and J shed 9 bases, with 13 bases lying between them. This CDR3 is 13 amino acids long. The CDR3 region has the DNA TGTGCTAGTGGTGGAAACAGGAGCTGGGAGCTGTTTTTT. Translated: CASGGNRSWELFF.

This clonotype was detected many times. Given the absence of the conserved phenylalanine or tryptophan at the CDR3 end, a read error is likely. The DNA is left out, because the CDR3 cannot be placed on it with certainty; the CDR3 is given as TCRdb lists it. The genes are TRBV12-3 or TRBV12-4 and TRBJ2-1; the table's TRBD2 call for D was not verified on the DNA. The CDR3 length is 12 residues, termini included. CDR3 loop: CASSSRWAGPDV.

This clonotype was seen repeatedly, ten times or more. The gene calls are TRBV2 and TRBJ2-1; the D call may be TRBD1 or TRBD2 (5 bases each). The CDR3 has 13 amino acids. V lost 9 bases and J lost 8, with 17 bases in between. Germline V lookup: CDR1 SNHLY, CDR2 FYNNEI. The CDR3 sequence is CASGGTAGDEQFF. CDR3 DNA sequence: TGTGCCAGTGGGGGAACAGCTGGAGATGAGCAGTTCTTC.

The chain uses TRBV30 and TRBJ2-5; D is possibly TRBD1 (5 bases). The CDR3 is made up of 11 amino acids. The germline V gene has CDR1 GTSNPN and CDR2 SVGIG (reference sequence). V lost 4 bases and J lost 4, with 7 bases in between. The CDR3 region has the DNA TGTGCCTGGAACCAGGGAGAGACCCAGTACTTC. It codes for CAWNQGETQYF.

This clonotype was counted only a few times. The J gene is TRBJ2-4, the V gene TRBV19; no clear D. The CDR3 contains 13 residues. V shed 8 bases and J shed 0 bases, with 8 bases lying between them. CDR1 is LNHDA, CDR2 SQIVND, per germline (reference sequence). The CDR3 spells CASLNLAKNIQYF. The CDR3 region has the DNA TGTGCCAGTCTTAACTTAGCCAAAAACATTCAGTACTTC.

This clonotype was counted only a few times. The gene calls are TRBV7-6 and TRBJ2-2; TRBD2 is a possible D gene (6 bases). The CDR3 totals 17 residues. V lost 5 bases to trimming and J lost 1 base, with 17 bases between them. Germline-derived CDR1 and CDR2 are SGHVS and FNYEAQ. The CDR3 DNA sequence: TGTGCCAGCAGCCCGCCGTTCGGAGGGGTGAACACCGGGGAGCTGTTTTTT. This sequence encodes CASSPPFGGVNTGELFF.

This clonotype was seen many times. The rearrangement joins TRBV6-1 to TRBJ1-2; tentatively, D is TRBD1 (6 bases). The length of the CDR3 is 15 residues. Per the germline V gene, CDR1 is MNHNS and CDR2 is SASEGT. V was clipped by 1 base and J by 8 bases, with 17 bases between them. Here the CDR3 reads CASSEEANTGLGYTF. The CDR3 region has the DNA TGTGCCAGCAGTGAAGAGGCAAACACAGGGCTCGGCTACACCTTC.

The rearrangement links TRBV5-6 to TRBJ2-1, with 11 bases lining up with TRBD2. V was clipped by 5 bases and J by 7 bases; unmatched bases: 8. The CDR3 has 15 residues. CDR1 is SGHDT, CDR2 YYEEEE, per germline. CDR3 protein: CASRPTSGSNNEQFF. The CDR3 nucleotides read TGTGCCAGCAGACCCACTAGCGGGAGTAATAATGAGCAGTTCTTC.

Many counts were recorded for this clonotype. The chain joins TRBV10-3 to TRBJ2-5; D gene unclear. With 2 bases removed from V and 3 bases from J, the gap between germline ends came to 7 bases. The CDR3 is 13 residues long. Per germline, CDR1 ENHRY and CDR2 SYGVKD. The chain's CDR3 is CAISETDEETQYF. In DNA form, the CDR3 reads TGTGCCATCAGTGAGACAGACGAAGAGACCCAGTACTTC.